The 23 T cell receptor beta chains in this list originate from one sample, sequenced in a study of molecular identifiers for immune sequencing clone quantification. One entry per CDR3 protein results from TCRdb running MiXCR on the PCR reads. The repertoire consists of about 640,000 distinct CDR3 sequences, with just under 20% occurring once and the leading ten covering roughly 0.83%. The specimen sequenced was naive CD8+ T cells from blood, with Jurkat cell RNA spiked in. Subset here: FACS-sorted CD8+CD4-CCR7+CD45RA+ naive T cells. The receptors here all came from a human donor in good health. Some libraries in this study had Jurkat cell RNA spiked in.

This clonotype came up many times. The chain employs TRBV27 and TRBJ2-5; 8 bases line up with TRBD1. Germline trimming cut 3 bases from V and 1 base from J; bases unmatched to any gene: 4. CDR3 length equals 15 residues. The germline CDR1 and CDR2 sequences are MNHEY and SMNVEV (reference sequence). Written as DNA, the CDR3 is TGTGCCAGCAGTTTTGAACAGGGGGGCCAAGAGACCCAGTACTTC. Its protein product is CASSFEQGGQETQYF.

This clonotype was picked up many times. DNA for the CDR3: TGTGCCAGCAGCTCCGACATAAACACTGAAGCTTTCTTT. Translated: CASSSDINTEAFF. This chain connects TRBV7-6 to TRBJ1-1; no clear D gene. The germline CDR1 and CDR2 sequences are SGHVS and FNYEAQ. Trimming shortened V by 4 bases and J by 2 bases, and 8 bases separated the two germline ends. The CDR3 length is 13 residues. Full variable domain (remainder filled in from reference TRBV7-6 and TRBJ1-1): GAGVSQSPRYKVTKRGQDVALRCDPISGHVSLYWYRQALGQGPEFLTYFNYEAQQDKSGLPNDRFSAERPEGSISTLTIQRTEQRDSAMYRCASSSDINTEAFFGQGTRLTVV.

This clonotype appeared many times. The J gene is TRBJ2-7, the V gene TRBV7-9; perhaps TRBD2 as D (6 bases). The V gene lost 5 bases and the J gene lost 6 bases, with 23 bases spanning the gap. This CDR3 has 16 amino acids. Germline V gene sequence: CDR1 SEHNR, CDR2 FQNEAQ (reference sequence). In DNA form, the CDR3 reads TGTGCCAGCAGCACACCGAATGGGGCGGGGTCCGGCGAGCAGTACTTC. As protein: CASSTPNGAGSGEQYF.

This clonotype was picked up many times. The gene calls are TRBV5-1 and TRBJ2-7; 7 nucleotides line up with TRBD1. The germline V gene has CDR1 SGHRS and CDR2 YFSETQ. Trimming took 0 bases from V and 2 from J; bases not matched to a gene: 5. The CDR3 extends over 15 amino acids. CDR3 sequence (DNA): TGCGCCAGCAGCTTGGAAACCGGGACAGCCTACGAGCAGTACTTC. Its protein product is CASSLETGTAYEQYF.

The chain's CDR3 is CATSDPDRVEETTEAFF. Written as DNA, the CDR3 is TGTGCCACCAGTGACCCTGACAGGGTGGAGGAGACCACTGAAGCTTTCTTT. The rearrangement joins TRBV24-1 to TRBJ1-1; 7 positions agree with TRBD1. The V gene end was trimmed by 4 bases and the J gene end by 4 bases; junction bases not matched to a gene: 14. Germline lookup yields CDR1 KGHDR and CDR2 SFDVKD. The CDR3 runs 17 residues.

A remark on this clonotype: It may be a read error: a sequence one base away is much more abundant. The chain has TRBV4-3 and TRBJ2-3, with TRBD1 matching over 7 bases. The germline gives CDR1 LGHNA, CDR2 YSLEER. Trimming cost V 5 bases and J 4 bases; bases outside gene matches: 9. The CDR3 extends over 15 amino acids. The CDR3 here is CASSGWTGASDTQYF. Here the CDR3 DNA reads TGCGCCAGCAGCGGATGGACAGGAGCCTCAGATACGCAGTATTTT.

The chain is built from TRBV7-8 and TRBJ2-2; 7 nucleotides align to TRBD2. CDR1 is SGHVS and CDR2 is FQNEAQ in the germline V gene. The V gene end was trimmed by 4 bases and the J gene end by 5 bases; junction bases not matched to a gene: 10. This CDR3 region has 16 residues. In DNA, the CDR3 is TGTGCCAGCAGCTGGAGGAGGGACGGGGGGACCGGGGAGCTGTTTTTT. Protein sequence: CASSWRRDGGTGELFF.

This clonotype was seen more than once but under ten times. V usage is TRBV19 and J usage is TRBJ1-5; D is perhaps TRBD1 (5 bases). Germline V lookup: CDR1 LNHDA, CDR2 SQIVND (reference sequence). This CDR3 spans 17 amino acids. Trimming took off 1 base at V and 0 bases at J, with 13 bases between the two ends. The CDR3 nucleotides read TGTGCCAGTAGTATAGTTTCCGGGACTTATAGCAATCAGCCCCAGCATTTT. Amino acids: CASSIVSGTYSNQPQHF.

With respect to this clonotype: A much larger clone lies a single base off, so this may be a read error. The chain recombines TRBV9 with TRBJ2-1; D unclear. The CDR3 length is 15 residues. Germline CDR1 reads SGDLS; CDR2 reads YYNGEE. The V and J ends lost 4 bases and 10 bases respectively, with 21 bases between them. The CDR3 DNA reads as TGTGCCAGCAGCCCAGAGAACAGTACTTTAACCGAGCAGTTCTTC. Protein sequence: CASSPENSTLTEQFF.

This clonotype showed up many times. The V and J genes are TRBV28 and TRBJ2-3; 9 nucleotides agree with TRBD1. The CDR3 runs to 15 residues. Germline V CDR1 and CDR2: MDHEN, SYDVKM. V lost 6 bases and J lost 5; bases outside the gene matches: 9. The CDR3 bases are TGTGCCAGCAGACTAGAGGGACAGGGAATAGATACGCAGTATTTT. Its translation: CASRLEGQGIDTQYF.

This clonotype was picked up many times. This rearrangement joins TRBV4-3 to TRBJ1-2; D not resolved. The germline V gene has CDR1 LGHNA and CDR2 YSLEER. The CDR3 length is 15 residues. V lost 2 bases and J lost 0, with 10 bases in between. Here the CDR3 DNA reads TGCGCCAGCAGCCAAACTCAAGGGTCTAACTATGGCTACACCTTC. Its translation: CASSQTQGSNYGYTF.

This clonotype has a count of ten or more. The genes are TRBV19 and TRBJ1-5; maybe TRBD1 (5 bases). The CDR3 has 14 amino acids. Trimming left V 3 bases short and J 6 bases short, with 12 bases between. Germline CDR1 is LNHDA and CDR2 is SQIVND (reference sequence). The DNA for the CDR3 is TGTGCCAGTAGTATTCAGGGATCCGGTCAGCCCCAGCATTTT. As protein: CASSIQGSGQPQHF.

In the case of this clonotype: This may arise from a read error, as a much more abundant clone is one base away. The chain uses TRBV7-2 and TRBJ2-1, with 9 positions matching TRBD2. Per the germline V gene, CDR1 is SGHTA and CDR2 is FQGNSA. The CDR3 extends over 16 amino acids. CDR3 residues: CASSELAGRSYSEQFF. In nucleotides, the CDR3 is TGTGCCAGCAGCGAGCTAGCGGGACGCTCCTACAGTGAGCAGTTCTTC.

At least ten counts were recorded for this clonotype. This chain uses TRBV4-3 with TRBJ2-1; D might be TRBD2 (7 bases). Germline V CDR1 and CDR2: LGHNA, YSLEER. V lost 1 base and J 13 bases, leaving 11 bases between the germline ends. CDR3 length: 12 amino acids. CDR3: CASSQGGGVQFF. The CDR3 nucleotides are TGCGCCAGCAGCCAAGGAGGGGGGGTCCAGTTCTTC.

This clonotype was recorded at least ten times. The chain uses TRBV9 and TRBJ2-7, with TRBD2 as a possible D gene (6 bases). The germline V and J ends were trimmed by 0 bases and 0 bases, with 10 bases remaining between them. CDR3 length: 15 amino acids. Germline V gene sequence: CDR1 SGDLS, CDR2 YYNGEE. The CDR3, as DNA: TGTGCCAGCAGCGTAGACGGGGGAAGCTCCTACGAGCAGTACTTC. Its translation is CASSVDGGSSYEQYF.

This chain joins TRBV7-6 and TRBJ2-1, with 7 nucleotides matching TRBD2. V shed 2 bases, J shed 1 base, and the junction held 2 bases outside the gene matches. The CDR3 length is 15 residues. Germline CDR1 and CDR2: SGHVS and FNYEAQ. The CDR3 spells CASSLYGGSYNEQFF. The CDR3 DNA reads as TGTGCCAGCAGCTTATACGGGGGGTCCTACAATGAGCAGTTCTTC.

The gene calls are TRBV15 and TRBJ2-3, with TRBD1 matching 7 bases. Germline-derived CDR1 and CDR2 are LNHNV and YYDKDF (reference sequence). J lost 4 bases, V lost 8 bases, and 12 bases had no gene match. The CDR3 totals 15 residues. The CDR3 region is CATSQGSQGSDTQYF. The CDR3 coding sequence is TGTGCCACCTCTCAGGGATCACAGGGGTCAGATACGCAGTATTTT. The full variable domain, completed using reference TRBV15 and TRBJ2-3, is DAMVIQNPRYQVTQFGKPVTLSCSQTLNHNVMYWYQQKSSQAPKLLFHYYDKDFNNEADTPDNFQSRRPNTSFCFLDIRSPGLGDTAMYLCATSQGSQGSDTQYFGPGTRLTVL.

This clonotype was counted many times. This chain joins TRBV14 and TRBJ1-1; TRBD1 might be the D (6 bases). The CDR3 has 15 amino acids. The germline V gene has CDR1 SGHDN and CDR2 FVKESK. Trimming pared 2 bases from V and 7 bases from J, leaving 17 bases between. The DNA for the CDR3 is TGTGCCAGCAGCCAAATCCGGGGGGCGGGTTTTGAAGCTTTCTTT. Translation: CASSQIRGAGFEAFF.

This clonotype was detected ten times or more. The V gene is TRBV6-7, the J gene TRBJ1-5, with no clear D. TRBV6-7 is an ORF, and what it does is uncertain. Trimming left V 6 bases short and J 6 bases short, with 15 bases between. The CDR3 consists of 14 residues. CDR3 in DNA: TGTGCCAGCAGCCTTCTCCCTACATGTCAGCCCCAGCATTTT. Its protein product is CASSLLPTCQPQHF.

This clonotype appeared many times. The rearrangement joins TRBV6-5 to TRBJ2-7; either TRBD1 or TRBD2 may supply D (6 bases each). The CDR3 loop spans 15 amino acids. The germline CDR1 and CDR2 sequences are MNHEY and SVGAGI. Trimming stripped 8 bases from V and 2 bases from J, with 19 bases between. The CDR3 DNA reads TGTGCCAGCCGAGAGGGGGGCCCTGGGGCCTACGAGCAGTACTTC. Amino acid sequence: CASREGGPGAYEQYF.

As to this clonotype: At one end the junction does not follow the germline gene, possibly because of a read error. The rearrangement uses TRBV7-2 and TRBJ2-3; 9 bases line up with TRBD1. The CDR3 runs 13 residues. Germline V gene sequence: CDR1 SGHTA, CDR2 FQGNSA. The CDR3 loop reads CGSSRGAGQGWYF. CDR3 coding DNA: TGTGGCAGCAGCCGAGGGGCCGGACAGGGGTGGTATTTT.

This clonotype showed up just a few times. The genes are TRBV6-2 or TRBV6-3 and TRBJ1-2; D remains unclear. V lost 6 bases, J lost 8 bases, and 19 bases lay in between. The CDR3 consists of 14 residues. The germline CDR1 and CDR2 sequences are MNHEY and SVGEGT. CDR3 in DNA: TGTGCCAGCAGGTGGACGCTTGTGGACGAAGGCTACACCTTC. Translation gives CASRWTLVDEGYTF.

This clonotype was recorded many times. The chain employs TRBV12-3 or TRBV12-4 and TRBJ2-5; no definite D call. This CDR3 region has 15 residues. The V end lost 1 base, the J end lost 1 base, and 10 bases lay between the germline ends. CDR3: CASSLDTQSQETQYF. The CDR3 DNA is TGTGCCAGCAGTTTAGATACCCAGAGCCAAGAGACCCAGTACTTC.